A single sample is the source of the 15 T cell receptor beta chains below, sequenced in a study of blood T cell repertoires in COVID-19. Only in-frame clones appear in the TCRdb table, and some are missing; sequencing was by immunoSEQ multiplex PCR. The sample records some 200,000 clones, roughly 86% being singletons. Material for sequencing was peripheral blood. The receptor source for this set is a man aged 65 to 85 with acute or convalescent COVID-19.

The chain combines TRBV29-1 with TRBJ1-4; 8 nucleotides line up with TRBD1. Per the germline V gene, CDR1 is SQVTM and CDR2 is ANQGSEA. This CDR3 region has 13 residues. Trimming at V came to 6 bases and at J to 8 bases, leaving 8 bases not matched to a gene. The CDR3 sequence: CSVRKGQVEKLFF. The CDR3 region has the DNA TGCAGCGTACGAAAGGGACAGGTAGAAAAACTGTTTTTT.

This clone was seen only once. V and J are TRBV28 and TRBJ2-1; 10 nucleotides align to TRBD2. The V and J ends lost 4 bases and 6 bases, in that order; junction bases with no gene match: 6. Germline V gene sequence: CDR1 MDHEN, CDR2 SYDVKM. This CDR3 contains 15 residues. Written as DNA, the CDR3 is TGTGCCAGCAGTTCCCCTAGCGGGAGCGGCAATGAGCAGTTCTTC. Protein sequence: CASSSPSGSGNEQFF.

This chain connects TRBV11-3 to TRBJ1-1; D not certain. The ends were cut back, 1 base at V and 1 base at J, with 7 bases in the middle. The CDR3 totals 14 residues. Germline V gene lookup returns CDR1 SGHNT and CDR2 YENEEA. CDR3 amino acids: CASSLGRGNTEAFF. The CDR3 DNA sequence: TGTGCCAGCAGCTTAGGGCGGGGGAACACTGAAGCTTTCTTT.

The chain uses TRBV29-1 and TRBJ2-1; D ambiguous. The CDR3 totals 16 residues. Germline CDR1 is SQVTM and CDR2 is ANQGSEA. The V gene lost 1 base and the J gene lost 4 bases, with 17 bases spanning the gap. The CDR3 DNA is TGCAGCGTTGAAGGTCTACTATCCTCAGATTACAATGAGCAGTTCTTC. Translated: CSVEGLLSSDYNEQFF.

V and J are TRBV2 and TRBJ1-6; the D is unclear. Germline V CDR1 and CDR2: SNHLY, FYNNEI. Between the trimmed V and J ends, which lost 6 bases and 8 bases, there was a span of 17 bases. This CDR3 is 15 amino acids long. The CDR3 loop is CASSLLMVGDSPLHF. CDR3 in DNA: TGTGCCAGCAGCCTCTTAATGGTGGGAGATTCACCCCTCCACTTT.

The chain combines TRBV5-1 with TRBJ1-6, with D perhaps TRBD1 (6 bases). The V gene's germline CDR1 is SGHRS and CDR2 YFSETQ. CDR3 size: 14 residues. Trimming pared 3 bases from V and 9 bases from J, leaving 13 bases between. CDR3: CASSSARQASPLHF. The CDR3, as DNA: TGCGCCAGCAGCTCCGCCAGACAGGCTTCACCCCTCCACTTT.

The chain employs TRBV30 and TRBJ1-5; unclear D gene. Germline V gene sequence: CDR1 GTSNPN, CDR2 SVGIG (reference sequence). Trimming left V 3 bases short and J 5 bases short, with 17 bases between. This CDR3 has 15 amino acids. The CDR3 nucleotides are TGTGCCTGGAGCGACTTTCGTGGGTGGGATCAGCCCCAGCATTTT. This translates into CAWSDFRGWDQPQHF.

The sample holds one count of this clone. V gene TRBV24-1 combines with J gene TRBJ2-3, with 7 bases that match TRBD1. The germline V gene has CDR1 KGHDR and CDR2 SFDVKD. V lost 5 bases to trimming and J lost 4 bases; unmatched junction nucleotides: 8. The CDR3 sequence is 15 residues long. This CDR3 reads CATSAPQGSADTQYF. CDR3 DNA sequence: TGTGCCACCAGTGCCCCACAGGGGAGCGCAGATACGCAGTATTTT.

This chain links TRBV10-3 with TRBJ1-5; D ambiguous. The CDR3 has 15 residues. Germline CDR1 and CDR2: ENHRY and SYGVKD. Trimming shortened V by 2 bases and J by 2 bases, and 10 bases separated the two germline ends. Here the CDR3 DNA reads TGTGCCATCAGTGAGCGAAAGGAGGGCAATCAGCCCCAGCATTTT. It specifies CAISERKEGNQPQHF.

The chain couples TRBV15 to TRBJ2-5; TRBD2 agrees at 7 bases. V shed 0 bases, J shed 5 bases, and the junction held 9 bases outside the gene matches. CDR1 LNHNV and CDR2 YYDKDF come from the germline V gene (reference sequence). The CDR3 runs to 16 residues. CDR3 in DNA: TGTGCCACCAGCAGAGATCTCGTGGGAGGGCCGGAGACCCAGTACTTC. Translated, it gives CATSRDLVGGPETQYF.

V and J are TRBV15 and TRBJ1-3; D is unclear. The CDR3 contains 17 residues. V shed 0 bases and J shed 0 bases, with 12 bases lying between them. Germline-derived CDR1 and CDR2 are LNHNV and YYDKDF (reference sequence). The CDR3 is CATSRDLQRISGNTIYF. The DNA for the CDR3 is TGTGCCACCAGCAGAGATCTGCAGCGCATCTCTGGAAACACCATATATTTT.

This CDR3 is CATSSTGDYNSPLHF. CDR3 nucleotide sequence: TGTGCCACCAGCTCCACAGGGGACTATAATTCACCCCTCCACTTT. The rearrangement uses TRBV15 and TRBJ1-6; 7 nucleotides line up with TRBD1. In germline, CDR1 is LNHNV, CDR2 YYDKDF (reference sequence). The CDR3 length is 15 residues. Trimming at V came to 5 bases and at J to 3 bases, leaving 4 bases not matched to a gene.

This clone was detected a few times. This CDR3 is also generated by other DNA sequences in the sample. The DNA of the CDR3 is TGTGCCAGCAGCTTAGTGGGACAGGGGCGGCAGCCCCAGCATTTT. It is translated as CASSLVGQGRQPQHF. The rearrangement links TRBV7-2 to TRBJ1-5, with 10 bases matching TRBD1. The junction had 4 bases not matched to a gene; V was cut back by 1 base and J by 7 bases. The CDR3 sequence is 15 residues long. The germline CDR1 and CDR2 sequences are SGHTA and FQGNSA.

V and J are TRBV27 and TRBJ1-2; TRBD1 might be the D (5 bases). V was shortened by 5 bases and J by 6 bases, with 16 bases between the two germline ends. Germline assignment: CDR1 MNHEY and CDR2 SMNVEV (reference sequence). The CDR3 is made up of 14 amino acids. The CDR3 DNA reads TGTGCCAGCAGTCACCATCCAGGGTATGATGGCTACACCTTC. Amino acids: CASSHHPGYDGYTF.

The chain joins TRBV11-2 to TRBJ1-4; 8 nucleotides align to TRBD1. J gave up 3 bases and V 6 bases, and 6 bases lay outside the gene matches. The CDR3 sequence is 15 residues long. Germline-derived CDR1 and CDR2 are SGHAT and FQNNGV. The CDR3 sequence: CASSPVTGANEKLFF. The CDR3 DNA is TGTGCCAGCAGTCCTGTGACAGGGGCTAATGAAAAACTGTTTTTT.